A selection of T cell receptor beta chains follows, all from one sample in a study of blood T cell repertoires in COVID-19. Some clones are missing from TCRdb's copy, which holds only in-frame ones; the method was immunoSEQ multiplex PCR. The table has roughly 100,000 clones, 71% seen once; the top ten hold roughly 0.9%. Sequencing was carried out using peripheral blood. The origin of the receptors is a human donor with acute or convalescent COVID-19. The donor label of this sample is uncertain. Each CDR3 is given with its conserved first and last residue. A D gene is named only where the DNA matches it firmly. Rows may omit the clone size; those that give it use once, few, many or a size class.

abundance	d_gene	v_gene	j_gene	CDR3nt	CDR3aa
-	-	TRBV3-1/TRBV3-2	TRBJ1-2	TGTGCCAGCAGCCAAGCAGGGGTGGAGTATGGCTACACCTTC	CASSQAGVEYGYTF
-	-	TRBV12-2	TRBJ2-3	TGTGCAAGTCGCCGACTAGCGGGGGGCGGCACAGATACGCAGTATTTT	CASRRLAGGGTDTQYF
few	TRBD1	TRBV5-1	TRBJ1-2	TGCGCCAGCAGCTTCCGGGACAGGGAGCCCTATGGCTACACCTTC	CASSFRDREPYGYTF
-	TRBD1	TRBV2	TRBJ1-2	TGTGCCAGCAGACGGACAGGGGTGGAACGGGACTATGGCTACACCTTC	CASRRTGVERDYGYTF
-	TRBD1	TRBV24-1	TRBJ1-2	TGTGCCACCAGTGGACATGCCGGACAGGGAGACTATGGCTACACCTTC	CATSGHAGQGDYGYTF
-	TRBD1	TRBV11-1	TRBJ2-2	TGTGCCAGCAGCTTCAGGGACAGGGGGACCGGGGAGCTGTTTTTT	CASSFRDRGTGELFF
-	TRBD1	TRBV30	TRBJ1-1	TGTGCCTGGAGTGTTGGGACAGCGAACACTGAAGCTTTCTTT	CAWSVGTANTEAFF
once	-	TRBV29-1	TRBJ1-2	TGCAGCGTTGGGAGGGGCCCATATGGCTACACCTTC	CSVGRGPYGYTF
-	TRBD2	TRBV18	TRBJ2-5	TGTGCCAGCTCTAGGTTCGGAACTAGCGGCCAACTACAAGAGACCCAGTACTTC	CASSRFGTSGQLQETQYF
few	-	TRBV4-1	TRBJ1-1	TGCGCCAGCAGCCAAGAGAGAACAGGGCGGGCTTTCTTT	CASSQERTGRAFF
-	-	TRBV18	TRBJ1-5	TGTGCCAGCTCACCTAACGGGGTTAGCAATCAGCCCCAGCATTTT	CASSPNGVSNQPQHF
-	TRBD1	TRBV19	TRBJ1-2	TGTGCCAGTAGTACTCCAACAGGGGCCTATGGCTACACCTTC	CASSTPTGAYGYTF
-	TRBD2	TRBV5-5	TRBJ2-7	TGTGCCAGCAGCTTGCAATCCTCGGGGGGGTACTACGAGCAGTACTTC	CASSLQSSGGYYEQYF
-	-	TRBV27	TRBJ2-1	TGTGCCAGCAGTCTCAGACAGCGAACCTACAATGAGCAGTTCTTC	CASSLRQRTYNEQFF
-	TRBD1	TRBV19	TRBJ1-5	TGTGCCACTAGACAGGGCCTTCATCAGCCCCAGCATTTT	CATRQGLHQPQHF
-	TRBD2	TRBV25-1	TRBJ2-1	TGTGCCAGCAGTGAACGCGGGAGCTCCTACAATGAGCAGTTCTTC	CASSERGSSYNEQFF
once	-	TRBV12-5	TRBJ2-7	TGTGCTAGTGGTTTGGGGGGACATAACTACGAGCAGTACTTC	CASGLGGHNYEQYF
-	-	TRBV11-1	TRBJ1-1	TGTGCCAGCAGCTTAGGGCCCGGTGGGCAGAACACTGAAGCTTTCTTT	CASSLGPGGQNTEAFF
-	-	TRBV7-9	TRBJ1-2	TGTGCCAGCAGCTTAGTACAGACCTATGGCTACACCTTC	CASSLVQTYGYTF
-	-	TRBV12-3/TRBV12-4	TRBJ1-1	TGTGCCAGCACCCGAGGGTCTGAAGCTTTCTTT	CASTRGSEAFF
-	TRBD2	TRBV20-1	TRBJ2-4	TGCAGTGCTAGTCCCAGACTAGCGGGGGCAGGAGCCAAAAACATTCAGTACTTC	CSASPRLAGAGAKNIQYF
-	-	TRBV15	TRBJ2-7	TGTGCCACCAGCAGAGATAATTTCGGGTCGGATTCCTACGAGCAGTACTTC	CATSRDNFGSDSYEQYF
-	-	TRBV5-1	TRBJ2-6	TGCGCCAGCAAGGCAGGGACTGGGGCCAACGTCCTGACTTTC	CASKAGTGANVLTF
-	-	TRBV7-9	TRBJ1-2	TGTGCCAGCAGCTTAGCGCTCTGGGGCCAAAACTATGGCTACACCTTC	CASSLALWGQNYGYTF
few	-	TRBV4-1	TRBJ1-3	TGCGCCAGCAGCCGAGACGGACAGCCGAACTCTGGAAACACCATATATTTT	CASSRDGQPNSGNTIYF
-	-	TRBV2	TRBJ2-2	TGTGCCAGCAGTGATTCTCTCCTGAACACCGGGGAGCTGTTTTTT	CASSDSLLNTGELFF
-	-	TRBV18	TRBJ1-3	TGTGCCAGCTCACCCCCGGGGGGCTCTGGAAACACCATATATTTT	CASSPPGGSGNTIYF
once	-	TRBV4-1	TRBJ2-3	TGCGCCAGCAGCCCAATCGGACAGCTCACAGATACGCAGTATTTT	CASSPIGQLTDTQYF
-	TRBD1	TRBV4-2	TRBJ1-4	TGTGCCAGCAGCGGAGGGGACAGGGGGCGCCCCGGTGAAAAACTGTTTTTT	CASSGGDRGRPGEKLFF
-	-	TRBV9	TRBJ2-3	TGTGCCAGCAGCGTAGAGAGGGCAGATACGCAGTATTTT	CASSVERADTQYF
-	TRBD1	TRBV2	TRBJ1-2	TGTGCCAGCAGTGGGGACAGGAGCTATGGCTACACCTTC	CASSGDRSYGYTF
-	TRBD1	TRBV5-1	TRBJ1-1	TGCGCCAGCAGCACCGACAGGGCAACGGGCACTGAAGCTTTCTTT	CASSTDRATGTEAFF
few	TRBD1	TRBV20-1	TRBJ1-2	TGCAGTGCTAGTGCCAACAGGGGGCCGTATGGCTACACCTTC	CSASANRGPYGYTF
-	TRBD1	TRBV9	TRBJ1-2	TGTGCCAGCAGCGAGCAGGACAGGGGACCATATGGCTACACCTTC	CASSEQDRGPYGYTF
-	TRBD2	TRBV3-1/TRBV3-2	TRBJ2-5	TGTGCCAGCAGCTCCCCGCTAGCGGGGGGGACCCAGTACTTC	CASSSPLAGGTQYF
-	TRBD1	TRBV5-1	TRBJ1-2	TGCGCCAGCACCTTATGGACAGGGAACTATGGCTACACCTTC	CASTLWTGNYGYTF
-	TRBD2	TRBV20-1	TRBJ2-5	TGCAGTGCTAGTCGGACTAGCGGGGGGGAGTTTGGCCAAGAGACCCAGTACTTC	CSASRTSGGEFGQETQYF